One T cell receptor beta chain is described in this entry. The antigen is undetermined. This same CDR3 is encoded by further DNA sequences in the sample. Repertoires were generated with immunoSEQ multiplex PCR, while TCRdb's copy carries only in-frame clones and drops some. Of about 1.5 million clones in the sample, around 95% were seen once. The CDR3 length is 11 residues. V lost 4 bases, J lost 5 bases, and 6 bases lay in between. CDR1 SGHNT and CDR2 YYREEE come from the germline V gene (reference sequence). The data were taken from a study of shared clonotypes between healthy human individuals. Study findings and constraints: Memory subsets had estimated richness that was generally smaller than that of naive subsets. It was anticipated that sequencing depth would influence how many clonotypes donors shared.

This receptor was taken from a man younger than 40 in good health. Sequencing was carried out using naive CD4+ T cells sorted from blood. The subset: CD45RA+ positively selected. This rearrangement joins TRBV5-4 to TRBJ2-5, with D hard to call. This chain's CDR3 is CASSREETQYF. CDR3 nucleotide sequence: TGTGCCAGCAGCCGCGAGGAGACCCAGTACTTC.